The 12 T cell receptor beta chains in this list originate from one sample, sequenced in a study of OX40 agonist ivuxolimab in advanced cancers. Some clones are missing from TCRdb's copy, which holds only in-frame ones; the method was immunoSEQ multiplex PCR. The table includes 90,000 to 100,000 clones, about nine tenths detected once. Material: CD4+ or CD8+ T cells sorted from blood, obtained in a trial of the OX40 agonist ivuxolimab. All receptors come from an adult with an advanced solid tumor such as melanoma, head and neck, liver or kidney cancer.

The chain is built from TRBV30 and TRBJ2-5; weak D call: TRBD2 (5 bases). The CDR3 extends over 15 amino acids. V was clipped by 2 bases and J by 4 bases, with 17 bases between them. The germline CDR1 and CDR2 sequences are GTSNPN and SVGIG (reference sequence). CDR3 DNA sequence: TGTGCCTGGAGTTTAAGAGGGCCGGTTGGAGAGACCCAGTACTTC. Translation gives CAWSLRGPVGETQYF. Supplemented by reference TRBV30 and TRBJ2-5, the full variable domain reads SQTIHQWPATLVQPVGSPLSLECTVEGTSNPNLYWYRQAAGRGLQLLFYSVGIGQISSEVPQNLSASRPQDRQFILSSKKLLLSDSGFYLCAWSLRGPVGETQYFGPGTRLLVL.

There are a few counts of this clone. The chain carries TRBV7-9 and TRBJ1-2; TRBD1 might be the D (6 bases). Germline V gene lookup returns CDR1 SEHNR and CDR2 FQNEAQ (reference sequence). The CDR3 loop spans 13 amino acids. V lost 5 bases, J lost 2 bases, and 9 bases lay in between. DNA for the CDR3: TGTGCCAGCAGCCGGACAGAAAACTATGGCTACACCTTC. Translating it yields CASSRTENYGYTF.

The chain couples TRBV30 to TRBJ1-5, with 8 bases aligning to TRBD1. Germline V lookup: CDR1 GTSNPN, CDR2 SVGIG (reference sequence). The length of the CDR3 is 13 residues. V was pared by 5 bases and J by 4 bases, with 4 bases of the junction left unmatched. The CDR3 sequence is CAWARQGNQPQHF. In DNA, the CDR3 is TGTGCCTGGGCGAGACAGGGGAATCAGCCCCAGCATTTT.

The J gene is TRBJ1-4, the V gene TRBV6-6, with D perhaps matching TRBD1 (6 bases). Germline V gene data show CDR1 as MNHNY and CDR2 as SVGAGI (reference sequence). The CDR3 is made up of 15 amino acids. Trimming removed 6 bases at V and 3 bases at J, with 14 bases between. The CDR3 sequence is CASSAGGTANEKLFF. Written as DNA, the CDR3 is TGTGCCAGCAGCGCCGGGGGCACGGCTAATGAAAAACTGTTTTTT.

This clone has more than one count but fewer than ten. This sample also contains other DNA sequences that code for the same CDR3. The chain links TRBV5-1 to TRBJ2-5; the D is unclear. V was shortened by 0 bases and J by 1 base, with 7 bases between the two germline ends. CDR3 length equals 14 residues. From germline, CDR1 is SGHRS and CDR2 YFSETQ. The CDR3 loop is CASSLGQSQETQYF. As DNA, the CDR3 is TGCGCCAGCAGCTTGGGTCAGAGCCAAGAGACCCAGTACTTC.

The genes are TRBV18 and TRBJ2-7; D unclear. The CDR3 runs 13 residues. Germline V gene lookup returns CDR1 KGHSH and CDR2 LQKENI. Trimming left V 6 bases short and J 0 bases short, with 9 bases between. The CDR3 reads CASSLGSSYEQYV. The CDR3 DNA reads TGTGCCAGCTCGCTCGGAAGCTCCTACGAGCAGTACGTC.

The chain employs TRBV5-8 and TRBJ1-1; D may be TRBD1 (5 bases). Germline V gene sequence: CDR1 SGHTS, CDR2 YDEGEE. Trimming shortened V by 2 bases and J by 5 bases, and 16 bases separated the two germline ends. This CDR3 is 15 amino acids long. The chain's CDR3 is CASSLGWGRRTEAFF. The DNA for the CDR3 is TGTGCCAGCAGCTTAGGTTGGGGGAGGAGGACTGAAGCTTTCTTT.

The chain links TRBV11-2 to TRBJ1-1, with no clear D. V dropped 1 base and J dropped 2 bases, with 8 bases sitting between them. This CDR3 comprises 14 residues. Germline lookup yields CDR1 SGHAT and CDR2 FQNNGV. The CDR3: CASSLGSQNTEAFF. The CDR3 DNA sequence: TGTGCCAGCAGCTTAGGCAGTCAAAACACTGAAGCTTTCTTT. The full variable domain, its missing parts supplied by reference TRBV11-2 and TRBJ1-1, is EAGVAQSPRYKIIEKRQSVAFWCNPISGHATLYWYQQILGQGPKLLIQFQNNGVVDDSQLPKDRFSAERLKGVDSTLKIQPAKLEDSAVYLCASSLGSQNTEAFFGQGTRLTVV.

This chain uses TRBV6-1 with TRBJ1-6, with 8 bases that match TRBD1. Germline values: CDR1 MNHNS, CDR2 SASEGT. The V and J ends lost 6 bases and 6 bases, in that order; junction bases with no gene match: 4. The CDR3 totals 14 residues. The CDR3 here is CASRGTGGNSPLHF. As DNA, the CDR3 is TGTGCCAGCAGGGGGACAGGAGGTAATTCACCCCTCCACTTT.

The chain employs TRBV4-3 and TRBJ1-5; no clear D. Trimming removed 0 bases at V and 7 bases at J, with 7 bases between. CDR3 length: 13 residues. Germline V gives CDR1 LGHNA, CDR2 YSLEER. CDR3 nucleotides: TGCGCCAGCAGCCAAGAGTTGAGGCAGCCCCAGCATTTT. This encodes CASSQELRQPQHF.

The chain is built from TRBV7-8 and TRBJ2-5; weak D call: TRBD2 (6 bases). V was clipped by 5 bases and J by 5 bases, with 18 bases between them. The CDR3 runs to 15 residues. The germline CDR1 and CDR2 sequences are SGHVS and FQNEAQ. The CDR3 region has the DNA TGTGCCAGCAGCCCTTTAAGCGGGCTAGGGGAGACCCAGTACTTC. This encodes CASSPLSGLGETQYF.

The chain joins TRBV6-5 to TRBJ2-7; the match to TRBD1 covers 9 bases. The germline V gene has CDR1 MNHEY and CDR2 SVGAGI. The V and J ends lost 6 bases and 6 bases, in that order; junction bases with no gene match: 6. The CDR3 extends over 13 amino acids. CDR3 sequence reads: CASSPGQGSEQYV. CDR3 nucleotide sequence: TGTGCCAGCAGCCCGGGACAGGGCTCCGAGCAGTACGTC.